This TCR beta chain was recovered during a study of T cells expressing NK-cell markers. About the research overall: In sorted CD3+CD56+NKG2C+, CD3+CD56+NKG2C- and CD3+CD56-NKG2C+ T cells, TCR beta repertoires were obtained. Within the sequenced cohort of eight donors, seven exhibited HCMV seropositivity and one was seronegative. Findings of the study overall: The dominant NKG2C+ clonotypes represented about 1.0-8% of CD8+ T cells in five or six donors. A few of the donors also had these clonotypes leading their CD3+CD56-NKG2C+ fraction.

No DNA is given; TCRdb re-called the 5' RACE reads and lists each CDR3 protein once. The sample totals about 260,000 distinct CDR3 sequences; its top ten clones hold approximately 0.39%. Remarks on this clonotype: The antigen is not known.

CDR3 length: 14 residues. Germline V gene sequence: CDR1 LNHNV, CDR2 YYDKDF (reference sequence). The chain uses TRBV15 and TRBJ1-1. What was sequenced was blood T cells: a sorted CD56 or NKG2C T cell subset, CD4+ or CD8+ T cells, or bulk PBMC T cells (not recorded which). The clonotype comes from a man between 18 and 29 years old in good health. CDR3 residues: CATSMGEGFTEAFF.